Presented here are 18 T cell receptor beta chains from one specimen sequenced in a study of T cells in Graves' hyperthyroidism and ophthalmopathy. Authors of the study amplified TCR beta CDR3 regions from RNA transcripts. Using the HTBI primer set, a first-round RT-PCR was run on the TCR CDR3. TCRdb used MiXCR to reprocess the multiplex PCR reads, holding one entry per CDR3 protein. The sample lists 450,000 to 650,000 distinct CDR3 sequences; 12% to 15% were seen once. Sequencing was performed on blood. The receptors stem from a young woman with Graves' ophthalmopathy.

V usage is TRBV7-2 and J usage is TRBJ1-2; 12 positions match TRBD1. The J segment lost 8 bases and the V segment lost 1 base, leaving 2 bases of the junction unmatched. The CDR3 totals 14 residues. Germline loops: CDR1 SGHTA, CDR2 FQGNSA. The CDR3: CASSLDGTGGGYTF. The CDR3, as DNA: TGTGCCAGCAGCTTAGATGGGACAGGGGGCGGCTACACCTTC.

This clonotype occurred many times. The gene calls are TRBV30 and TRBJ2-1; a weak D match, TRBD1 (5 bases). The CDR3 totals 12 residues. V lost 6 bases, J lost 4 bases, and 10 bases lay in between. CDR1 is GTSNPN, CDR2 SVGIG, per germline (reference sequence). In nucleotides, the CDR3 is TGTGCCTGCTTACAGGCGTACAATGAGCAGTTCTTC. It encodes CACLQAYNEQFF.

This clonotype was found many times. The chain links TRBV11-2 to TRBJ1-2, with D possibly matching TRBD1 (6 bases). The CDR3 has 14 amino acids. Per germline, CDR1 SGHAT and CDR2 FQNNGV. Trimming removed 4 bases from V and 6 bases from J, with 15 bases in between. This CDR3 reads CASSSLQGYDGYTF. For the CDR3, the DNA is TGTGCCAGCAGCTCCCTTCAGGGGTACGATGGCTACACCTTC.

The sample holds many counts of this clonotype. The J gene is TRBJ1-6, the V gene TRBV6-1; possibly TRBD1 for D (5 bases). This CDR3 contains 14 residues. CDR1 is MNHNS, CDR2 SASEGT, per germline. Trimming removed 6 bases at V and 8 bases at J, with 14 bases between. CDR3 in amino acids: CASSSFPTDSPLHF. The DNA of the CDR3 is TGTGCCAGCAGCTCTTTTCCGACAGATTCACCCCTCCACTTT.

This clonotype was seen only a few times. This chain links TRBV19 with TRBJ2-2; a possible D gene is TRBD2 (5 bases). Germline V CDR1 and CDR2: LNHDA, SQIVND (reference sequence). Trimming removed 3 bases from V and 1 base from J, with 9 bases in between. This CDR3 spans 15 amino acids. CDR3 protein: CASSIRGRNTGELFF. For the CDR3, the DNA is TGTGCCAGTAGTATCCGGGGTCGGAACACCGGGGAGCTGTTTTTT.

About this clonotype itself: This may be a read error: a much more frequent sequence differs by one nucleotide. The J gene is TRBJ2-7, the V gene TRBV7-3; maybe TRBD1 (5 bases). Per germline, CDR1 SGHTA and CDR2 FQGTGA. Trimming shortened V by 8 bases and J by 6 bases, and 17 bases separated the two germline ends. The CDR3 covers 13 residues. The CDR3 is CASGRRVGGEQYF. DNA of the CDR3: TGTGCCAGCGGGCGCAGGGTTGGCGGCGAGCAGTACTTC.

This clonotype has a count of ten or more. The chain is built from TRBV11-3 and TRBJ2-5; TRBD1 matches at 9 bases. This CDR3 has 16 amino acids. With V trimmed by 6 bases and J by 1 base, 9 bases remained unmatched. Germline V gene lookup returns CDR1 SGHNT and CDR2 YENEEA. CDR3 region: CASSPRTGDLQETQYF. CDR3 DNA: TGTGCCAGCAGTCCTAGGACAGGGGACCTCCAAGAGACCCAGTACTTC.

This clonotype was observed many times. In DNA form, the CDR3 reads TGTGCCAGCAGCTTTGGGTCGACCTACGAGCAGTACTTC. Translating gives CASSFGSTYEQYF. This chain joins TRBV7-9 and TRBJ2-7, with unresolved D. The CDR3 length is 13 residues. The ends were cut back, 3 bases at V and 2 bases at J, with 8 bases in the middle. Germline loops: CDR1 SEHNR, CDR2 FQNEAQ (reference sequence).

This clonotype was observed a few times. J is TRBJ2-3 and V is TRBV10-3; possibly TRBD2 for D (5 bases). V lost 2 bases to trimming and J lost 1 base, with 16 bases between them. The germline gives CDR1 ENHRY, CDR2 SYGVKD. CDR3 length equals 17 residues. The CDR3 nucleotides read TGTGCCATCAGTGAGGGGTGGGAGAGTGGTGGCACAGATACGCAGTATTTT. Translation: CAISEGWESGGTDTQYF.

V usage is TRBV12-3 or TRBV12-4 and J usage is TRBJ2-7, with D unresolved. There are 11 residues in the CDR3. With 4 bases removed from V and 11 bases from J, the gap between germline ends came to 12 bases. The CDR3 region has the DNA TGTGCCAGCAGTTCATGGGGAAAGGAGTACTTC. Translating it yields CASSSWGKEYF.

This clonotype was seen at least ten times. V usage is TRBV3-1 and J usage is TRBJ2-7; D tentatively fits TRBD1 or TRBD2 (7 bases each). The CDR3 length is 16 residues. The V and J ends lost 4 bases and 6 bases respectively, with 22 bases between them. Germline values: CDR1 LGHDT, CDR2 YNNKEL (reference sequence). This CDR3 is CASSPIVGRGGGEQYF. In nucleotides, the CDR3 is TGTGCCAGCAGCCCAATTGTAGGCAGGGGGGGAGGCGAGCAGTACTTC.

The chain combines TRBV6-4 with TRBJ1-1, with 10 positions matching TRBD1. Trimming cost V 10 bases and J 4 bases; bases outside gene matches: 9. The CDR3 is 14 amino acids. Germline CDR1 and CDR2: MRHNA and SNTAGT. CDR3 DNA: TGTGCCATCGGGGGGGACAGGGGCGGCACTGAAGCTTTCTTT. The encoded protein is CAIGGDRGGTEAFF.

The V gene is TRBV28, the J gene TRBJ2-7, with D tentatively TRBD1 (6 bases). This CDR3 region has 15 residues. Trimming removed 6 bases at V and 2 bases at J, with 17 bases between. The germline CDR1 and CDR2 sequences are MDHEN and SYDVKM. The CDR3 DNA follows: TGTGCCAGCAGGCCCCAAAGGACAGCGGCCTACGAGCAGTACTTC. Its translation: CASRPQRTAAYEQYF.

This clonotype was seen more than once but under ten times. The gene calls are TRBV29-1 and TRBJ1-1, with D possibly being TRBD1 (5 bases). The CDR3 spans 13 residues. CDR1 is SQVTM and CDR2 is ANQGSEA in the germline V gene. V was cut by 2 bases and J by 5 bases, with 12 bases left in between. CDR3: CSVESGANTEAFF. The CDR3 DNA is TGCAGCGTTGAAAGCGGGGCGAATACTGAAGCTTTCTTT.

CDR3 loop: CASSSAGGGNEQFF. The CDR3 DNA is TGTGCCAGCAGCTCCGCGGGGGGGGGAAATGAGCAGTTCTTC. The chain joins TRBV11-2 to TRBJ2-1; 9 bases line up with TRBD2. Germline CDR1 SGHAT, CDR2 FQNNGV. Trimming removed 4 bases from V and 7 bases from J; junction bases left unmatched: 5. This CDR3 has 14 amino acids.

This clonotype was observed a handful of times. The chain joins TRBV19 to TRBJ1-5, with 9 positions matching TRBD1. This CDR3 has 15 residues. J gave up 5 bases and V 10 bases, and 12 bases lay outside the gene matches. Germline V lookup: CDR1 LNHDA, CDR2 SQIVND (reference sequence). The CDR3, as DNA: TGTGCCACCTCACCTGACAGGGGGGTTGATCAGCCCCAGCATTTT. It is translated as CATSPDRGVDQPQHF.

The gene calls are TRBV19 and TRBJ1-5; D gene unclear. V lost 2 bases and J 0 bases, leaving 8 bases between the germline ends. The CDR3 is 15 amino acids. In germline, CDR1 is LNHDA, CDR2 SQIVND (reference sequence). CDR3 protein: CASSIRRLSNQPQHF. CDR3 bases: TGTGCCAGTAGTATACGTAGGCTTAGCAATCAGCCCCAGCATTTT.

CDR3: CATSDSAHGYTF. DNA of the CDR3: TGTGCCACCAGTGATTCGGCGCACGGCTACACCTTC. The chain has TRBV24-1 and TRBJ1-2, with D unclear. The CDR3 spans 12 residues. CDR1 KGHDR and CDR2 SFDVKD come from the germline V gene. V was trimmed by 2 bases and J by 8 bases, leaving 8 bases between them.